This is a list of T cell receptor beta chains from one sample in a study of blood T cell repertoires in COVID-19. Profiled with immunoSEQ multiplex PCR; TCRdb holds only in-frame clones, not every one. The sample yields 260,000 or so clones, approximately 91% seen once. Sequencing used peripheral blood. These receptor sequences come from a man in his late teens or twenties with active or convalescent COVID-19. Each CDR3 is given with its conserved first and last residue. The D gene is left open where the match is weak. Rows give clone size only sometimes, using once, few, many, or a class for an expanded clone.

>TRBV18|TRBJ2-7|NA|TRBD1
TGTGCCAGCTCCCGAGGACAGGGGGCCTCCTACGAGCAGTACTTC
CASSRGQGASYEQYF
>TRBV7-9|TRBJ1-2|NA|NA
TGTGCCAGCAGCCAGAGGGCGGCAGAGGATGGCTACACCTTC
CASSQRAAEDGYTF
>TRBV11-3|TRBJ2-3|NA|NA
TGTGCCAGCAGCCCATCGGGCACAGATACGCAGTATTTT
CASSPSGTDTQYF
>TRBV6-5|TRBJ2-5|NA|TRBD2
TGTGCCAGCATCCCGGGGGTAGCGGGGGAAGAGACCCAGTACTTC
CASIPGVAGEETQYF
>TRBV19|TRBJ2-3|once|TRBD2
TGTGCCAGTAGACCCATAGGACTAGCGGGGGGCCTTAGCACAGATACGCAGTATTTT
CASRPIGLAGGLSTDTQYF
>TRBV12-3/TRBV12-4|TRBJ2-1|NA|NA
TGTGCCAGCAGTCCTGGAGGACTGGGTGAGCAGTTCTTC
CASSPGGLGEQFF
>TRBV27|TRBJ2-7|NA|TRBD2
TGTGCCAGCACCAAAGCGGGGGACTCCTACGAGCAGTACTTC
CASTKAGDSYEQYF
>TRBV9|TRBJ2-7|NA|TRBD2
TGTGCCAGCAGCGTAGACGGCAGTAGCGGGGGGGCAACTGAGCAGTACTTC
CASSVDGSSGGATEQYF
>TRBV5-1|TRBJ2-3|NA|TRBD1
TGCGCCAGCAGTTCCGGACAGGCTACAGATACGCAGTATTTT
CASSSGQATDTQYF
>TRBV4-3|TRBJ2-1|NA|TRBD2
TGCGCCAGCAGCCAGGGCGGGGGGGCTTCCTACAATGAGCAGTTCTTC
CASSQGGGASYNEQFF
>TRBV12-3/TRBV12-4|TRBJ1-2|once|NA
TGTGCCAGCAGTTTATTGCAGGGCCGCGGCTACACCTTC
CASSLLQGRGYTF
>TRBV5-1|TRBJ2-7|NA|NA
TGCGCCAGCAGCTTGGTGTCGGGGTCCCCCGAGCAGTACTTC
CASSLVSGSPEQYF
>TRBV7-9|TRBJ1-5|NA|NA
TGTGCCAGCAGCGCCTCCCAACGCGATCAGCCCCAGCATTTT
CASSASQRDQPQHF
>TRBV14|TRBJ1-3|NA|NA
TGTGCCAGCAGCCAAGAACGGCAGGCTCACTCTGGAAACACCATATATTTT
CASSQERQAHSGNTIYF
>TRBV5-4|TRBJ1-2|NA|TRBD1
TGTGCCAGTTCGGCGGACAGGAACTATGGCTACACCTTC
CASSADRNYGYTF
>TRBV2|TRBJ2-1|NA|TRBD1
TGTGCCACTTTATACAGGGGGAGCTCCTACAATGAGCAGTTCTTC
CATLYRGSSYNEQFF
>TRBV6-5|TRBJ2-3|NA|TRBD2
TGTGCCAGCAACGAGCGGGGGGGTGGAGATACGCAGTATTTT
CASNERGGGDTQYF
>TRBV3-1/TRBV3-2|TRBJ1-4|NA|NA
TGTGCCAGCAGCCAAGGAACGGTCCTTAATGAAAAACTGTTTTTT
CASSQGTVLNEKLFF
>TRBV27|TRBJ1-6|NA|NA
TGTGCCAGCAGTACCGCCGCGGGGAGGTTCCCCGGGAATTCACCCCTCCACTTT
CASSTAAGRFPGNSPLHF
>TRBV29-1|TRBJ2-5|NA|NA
TGCAGCGTTGTACGGGAGACCCAGTACTTC
CSVVRETQYF
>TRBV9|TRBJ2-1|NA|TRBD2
TGTGCCAGCAGAGGACCGACTAGCGGGGAAAGCTCCTACAATGAGCAGTTCTTC
CASRGPTSGESSYNEQFF
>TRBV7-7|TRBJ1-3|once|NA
TGTGCCAGCAGCTTAGGACCAGGGGAGGGAAACACCATATATTTT
CASSLGPGEGNTIYF
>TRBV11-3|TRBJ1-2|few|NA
TGTGCCAGCAGCTTAGATCTGAGACAGCCCTATGGCTACACCTTC
CASSLDLRQPYGYTF
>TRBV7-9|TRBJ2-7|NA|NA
TGTGCCAGCAGCTACTCGGACGAGCAGTACTTC
CASSYSDEQYF
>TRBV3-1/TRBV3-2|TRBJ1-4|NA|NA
TGTGCCAGCAGCCAACCGACAGGCTCTAATGAAAAACTGTTTTTT
CASSQPTGSNEKLFF
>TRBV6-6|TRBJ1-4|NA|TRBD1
TGTGCCAGCAGTTACTCTGGACAGGGTAATGAAAAACTGTTTTTT
CASSYSGQGNEKLFF
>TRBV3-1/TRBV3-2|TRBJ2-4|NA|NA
TGTGCCAGCAGCCAAGATTGGAAGGGGTTGAAAAACATTCAGTACTTC
CASSQDWKGLKNIQYF
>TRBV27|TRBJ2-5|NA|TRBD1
TGTGCCAGCAGTGCGACAGGGTGGGAGACCCAGTACTTC
CASSATGWETQYF
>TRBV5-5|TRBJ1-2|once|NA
TGTGCCAGCAGCTCCCGACAGCTTTTAAACTATGGCTACACCTTC
CASSSRQLLNYGYTF
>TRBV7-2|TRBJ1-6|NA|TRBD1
TGTGCCAGCAGCTACTGGACAGGGCAGTCGTCACCCCTCCACTTT
CASSYWTGQSSPLHF
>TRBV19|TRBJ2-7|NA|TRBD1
TGTGCCAGTAGTATAGACAGGGGGCGCCGGGAGCAGTACTTC
CASSIDRGRREQYF
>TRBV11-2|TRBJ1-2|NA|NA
TGTGCCAGCAGCTTTGGGGGGAACTATGGCTACACCTTC
CASSFGGNYGYTF
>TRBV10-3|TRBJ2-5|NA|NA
TGTGCCGCTAGAAACAGGGAAGAGACCCAGTACTTC
CAARNREETQYF
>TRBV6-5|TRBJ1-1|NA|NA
TGTGCCAGCAGCCTCCCGCCGGGCACTGAAGCTTTCTTT
CASSLPPGTEAFF
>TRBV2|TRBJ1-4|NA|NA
TGTGCCAGCAGAGCAGGGATCAATGAAAAACTGTTTTTT
CASRAGINEKLFF
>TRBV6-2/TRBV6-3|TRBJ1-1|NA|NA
TGTGCCAGCAGTTACGGGGAGGGAGGGAACACTGAAGCTTTCTTT
CASSYGEGGNTEAFF
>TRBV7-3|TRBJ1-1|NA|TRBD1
TGTGCCAGCAGCTCCACGGACAGGGGGCATGCTTTCTTT
CASSSTDRGHAFF
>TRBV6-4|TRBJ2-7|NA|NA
TGTGCCAGCCTCGTTCAGGTCCAGGGTCCCTTCTGGGAGCAGTACTTC
CASLVQVQGPFWEQYF
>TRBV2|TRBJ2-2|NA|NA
TGTGCCAGCAGTCCTGAGGAGCAGAACACCGGGGAGCTGTTTTTT
CASSPEEQNTGELFF
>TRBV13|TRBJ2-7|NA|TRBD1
TGTGCCAGCAGCTTAGTACCCGCCGGACAGGGGGCCCACGAGCAGTACTTC
CASSLVPAGQGAHEQYF
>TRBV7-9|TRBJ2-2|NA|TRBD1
TGTGCCATCCACAGGGGGCAGGGGGAGCTGTTTTTT
CAIHRGQGELFF
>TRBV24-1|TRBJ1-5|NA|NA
TGTGCCACAAAAACAGCCCAGTATCCCTCCCATCAGCCCCAGCATTTT
CATKTAQYPSHQPQHF
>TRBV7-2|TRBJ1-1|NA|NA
TGTGCCAGCAGCCCCAAGACAGGCATGAACACTGAAGCTTTCTTT
CASSPKTGMNTEAFF
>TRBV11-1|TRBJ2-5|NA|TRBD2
TGTGCCAGCAGCTTCCAGCGGGGGGCCCAAGAGACCCAGTACTTC
CASSFQRGAQETQYF
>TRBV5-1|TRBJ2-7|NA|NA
TGCGCCAGCAGCTTGCTTCCAGGGTCCTACGAGCAGTACTTC
CASSLLPGSYEQYF
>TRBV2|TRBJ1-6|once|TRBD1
TGTGCCAGCAGACGTGACAGGGTGGATTCACCCCTCCACTTT
CASRRDRVDSPLHF